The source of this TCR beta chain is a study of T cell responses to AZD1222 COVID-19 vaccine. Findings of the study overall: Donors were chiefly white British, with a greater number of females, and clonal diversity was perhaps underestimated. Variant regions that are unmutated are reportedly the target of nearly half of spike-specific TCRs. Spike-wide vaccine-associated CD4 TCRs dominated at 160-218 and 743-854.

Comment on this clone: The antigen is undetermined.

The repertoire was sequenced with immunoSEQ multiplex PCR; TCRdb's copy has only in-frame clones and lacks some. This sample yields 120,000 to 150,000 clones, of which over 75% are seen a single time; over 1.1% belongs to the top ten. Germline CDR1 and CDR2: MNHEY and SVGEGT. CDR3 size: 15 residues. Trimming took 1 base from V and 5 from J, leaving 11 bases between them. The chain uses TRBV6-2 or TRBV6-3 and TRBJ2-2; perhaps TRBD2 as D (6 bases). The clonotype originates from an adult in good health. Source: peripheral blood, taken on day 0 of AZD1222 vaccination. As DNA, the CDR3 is TGTGCCAGCAGTTACTTGCACAGCGGGACCGGGGAGCTGTTTTTT. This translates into CASSYLHSGTGELFF.